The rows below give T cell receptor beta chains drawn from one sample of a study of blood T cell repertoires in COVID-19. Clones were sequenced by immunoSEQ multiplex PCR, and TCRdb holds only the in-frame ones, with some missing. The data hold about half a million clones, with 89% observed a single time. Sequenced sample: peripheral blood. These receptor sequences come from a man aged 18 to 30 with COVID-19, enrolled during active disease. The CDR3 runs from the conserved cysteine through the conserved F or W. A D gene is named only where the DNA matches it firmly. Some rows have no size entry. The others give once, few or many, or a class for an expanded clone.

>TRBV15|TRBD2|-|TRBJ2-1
TGTGCCACCAGCCGCCCCCCGGGGGGTCGTGAGCAGTTCTTC
CATSRPPGGREQFF
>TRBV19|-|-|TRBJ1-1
TGTGCTACGGGTAGGGAGGCTGAAGCTTTCTTT
CATGREAEAFF
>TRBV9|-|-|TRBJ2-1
TGTGCCAGCAGCGTAGACTCAGGGTTGACCTACAATGAGCAGTTCTTC
CASSVDSGLTYNEQFF
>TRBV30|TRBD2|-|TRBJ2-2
TGTGCCGTAAGGGGTGGCGGGAGGAGGGCCGCCGGGGAGCTGTTTTTT
CAVRGGGRRAAGELFF
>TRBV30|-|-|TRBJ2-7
TGTGCCTGGAGCGGGGTAGGGCCCCTACTCGAGCAGTACTTC
CAWSGVGPLLEQYF
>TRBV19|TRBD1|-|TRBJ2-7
TGTGCCAGTAGTATGCCGGGACAGATACCCTACGAGCAGTACTTC
CASSMPGQIPYEQYF
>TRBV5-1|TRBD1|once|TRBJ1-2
TGCGCCAGCAGCAGGGCCGGGACAGGGGGCGGTCTGAACTATGGCTACACCTTC
CASSRAGTGGGLNYGYTF
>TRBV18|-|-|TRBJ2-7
TGTGCCAGCTCACCACCGAATCAGGGCTCCTACGAGCAGTACTTC
CASSPPNQGSYEQYF
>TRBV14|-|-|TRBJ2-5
TGTGCCAGCAGCCAAGAATACCTACAAGAGACCCAGTACTTC
CASSQEYLQETQYF
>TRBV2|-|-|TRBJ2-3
TGTGCCAGCAGTGCGGGACTCACCACAGATACGCAGTATTTT
CASSAGLTTDTQYF
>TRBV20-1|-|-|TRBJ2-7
TGCAGTGCTAGTATTCCTACCTACGAGCAGTACTTC
CSASIPTYEQYF
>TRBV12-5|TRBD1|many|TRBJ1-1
TGTGCTAGTGGATATGACAGGGGAGGTTCTGAAGCTTTCTTT
CASGYDRGGSEAFF
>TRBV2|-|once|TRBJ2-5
TGTGCCAGCAGTGAACGCGGCAGGGCAGAGACCCAGTACTTC
CASSERGRAETQYF
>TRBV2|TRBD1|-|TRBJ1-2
TGTGCCAGCAGTCTGGGACAGGGTGGCTATGGCTACACCTTC
CASSLGQGGYGYTF
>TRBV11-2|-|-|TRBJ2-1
TGTGCCAGCAGCCTCAATCCCCGAACGCCAGGGACAGAGCAGTTCTTC
CASSLNPRTPGTEQFF
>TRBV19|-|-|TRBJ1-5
TGTGCCAGTAGTATGGGCCAGGGTAGCAATCAGCCCCAGCATTTT
CASSMGQGSNQPQHF
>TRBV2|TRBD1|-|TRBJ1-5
TGTGCCAGCAGAAACCGCGGACAGGGAAATCAGCCCCAGCATTTT
CASRNRGQGNQPQHF
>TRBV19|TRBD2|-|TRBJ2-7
TGTGCCAGTAGTATGGCGGGGGGAGACAACGAGCAGTACTTC
CASSMAGGDNEQYF
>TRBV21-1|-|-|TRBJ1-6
TGTGCCAGCAGCAAAGAGGACCGGGACAGAGATTCACCCCTCCACTTT
CASSKEDRDRDSPLHF
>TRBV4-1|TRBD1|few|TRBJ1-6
TGCGCCAGCAGCCAAGGGACAGGGGATAATTCACCCCTCCACTTT
CASSQGTGDNSPLHF
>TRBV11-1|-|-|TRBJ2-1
TGTGCCAGCAGCTTATATACAGGCGGGAATTACAATGAGCAGTTCTTC
CASSLYTGGNYNEQFF
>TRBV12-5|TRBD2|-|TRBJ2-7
TGTGCTAGTGGTCAGAGCGGGGGGGCCCACGAGCAGTACTTC
CASGQSGGAHEQYF
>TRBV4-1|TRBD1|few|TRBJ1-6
TGCGCCAGCAGCCGCCAAGGGACAGTCTATAATTCACCCCTCCACTTT
CASSRQGTVYNSPLHF
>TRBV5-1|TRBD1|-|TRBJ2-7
TGCGCCAGCAGCCACGGGACAGGGGGTGGCGAGCAGTACTTC
CASSHGTGGGEQYF
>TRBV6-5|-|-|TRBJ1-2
TGTGCCAGCGGGGGGGCCACTAACTATGGCTACACCTTC
CASGGATNYGYTF
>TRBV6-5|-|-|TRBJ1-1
TGTGCCAGCAGTACCCAGGGGCACGACACTGAAGCTTTCTTT
CASSTQGHDTEAFF
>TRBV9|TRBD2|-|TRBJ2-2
TGTGCCAGCAGCGCTCAAGCGGGGGGAACCGGGGAGCTGTTTTTT
CASSAQAGGTGELFF
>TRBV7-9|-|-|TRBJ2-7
TGTGCCAGCAGCGCCCAATCGACAGGGAGGTACGAGCAGTACTTC
CASSAQSTGRYEQYF
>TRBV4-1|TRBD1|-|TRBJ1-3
TGCGCCAGCAGCTACGGACAGGCTAGCTCTGGAAACACCATATATTTT
CASSYGQASSGNTIYF
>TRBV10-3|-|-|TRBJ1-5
TGTGCCATCAGTGACGGTTATAGCAATCAGCCCCAGCATTTT
CAISDGYSNQPQHF
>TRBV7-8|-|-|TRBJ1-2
TGTGCCAGCAGCTTAGAGAGTACTGGCTACACCTTC
CASSLESTGYTF
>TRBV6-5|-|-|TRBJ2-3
TGTGCCAGCAGTTACTCGAGGCTTAGCACAGATACGCAGTATTTT
CASSYSRLSTDTQYF
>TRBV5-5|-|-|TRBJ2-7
TGTGCCAGCAGTTCCCGACTAGGATCCTACGAGCAGTACTTC
CASSSRLGSYEQYF